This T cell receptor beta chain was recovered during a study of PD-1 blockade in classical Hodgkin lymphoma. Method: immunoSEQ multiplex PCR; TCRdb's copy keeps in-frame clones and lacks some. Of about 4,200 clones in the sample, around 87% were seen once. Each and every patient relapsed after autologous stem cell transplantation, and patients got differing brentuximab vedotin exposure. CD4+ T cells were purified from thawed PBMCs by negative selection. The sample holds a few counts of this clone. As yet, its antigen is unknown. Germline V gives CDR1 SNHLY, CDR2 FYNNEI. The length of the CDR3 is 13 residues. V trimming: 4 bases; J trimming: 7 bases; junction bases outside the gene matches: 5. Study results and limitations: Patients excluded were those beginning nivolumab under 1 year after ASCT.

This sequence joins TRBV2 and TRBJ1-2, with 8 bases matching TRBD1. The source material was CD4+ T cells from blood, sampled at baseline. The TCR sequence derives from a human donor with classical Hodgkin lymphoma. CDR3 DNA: TGTGCCAGCAGTGGACAGGGGATTTCTGGCTACACCTTC. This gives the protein CASSGQGISGYTF.